This passage covers 8 T cell receptor beta chains from one sample sequenced in a study of molecular identifiers for immune sequencing clone quantification. One entry per CDR3 protein results from TCRdb running MiXCR on the PCR reads. The profile covers a few hundred thousand distinct CDR3 sequences, with roughly a quarter appearing a single time and about 0.71% taken by the ten largest. The sequencing sample was made of naive CD8+ T cells from blood, with Jurkat cell RNA spiked in. Subset of the sample: FACS-sorted CD8+CD4-CCR7+CD45RA+ naive T cells. The receptors originated from a human donor in good health. Some libraries in this study had Jurkat cell RNA spiked in.

This clonotype was detected ten times or more. Compared with germline, one end of the junction differs, possibly owing to a read error. The rearrangement joins TRBV20-1 to TRBJ2-7; D remains ambiguous. The CDR3 runs to 10 residues. Germline V gene lookup returns CDR1 DFQATT and CDR2 SNEGSKA (reference sequence). This chain's CDR3 is CSAGDYEQYF. The CDR3 region has the DNA TGCAGTGCTGGAGACTACGAGCAGTACTTC.

The chain recombines TRBV6-2 or TRBV6-3 with TRBJ2-7; D is uncertain. V was shortened by 4 bases and J by 7 bases, with 14 bases between the two germline ends. CDR3 length: 13 amino acids. From germline, CDR1 is MNHEY and CDR2 SVGEGT. This CDR3 reads CASSWPLVREQYF. The CDR3 DNA is TGTGCCAGCAGTTGGCCCCTCGTTCGGGAGCAGTACTTC.

This clonotype was observed many times. The chain has TRBV7-6 and TRBJ2-5; D might be TRBD2 (6 bases). Germline V lookup: CDR1 SGHVS, CDR2 FNYEAQ. This CDR3 is built from 15 residues. Trimming stripped 5 bases from V and 4 bases from J, with 17 bases between. CDR3 nucleotide sequence: TGTGCCAGCAGCGCCCGGGACTCGGTTAGAGAGACCCAGTACTTC. Translated, it gives CASSARDSVRETQYF.

This clonotype came up a few times. This chain connects TRBV5-1 to TRBJ1-4; D is perhaps TRBD1 (5 bases). The V gene lost 4 bases and the J gene lost 6 bases, with 13 bases spanning the gap. The CDR3 is made up of 14 amino acids. The germline V gene encodes CDR1 SGHRS and CDR2 YFSETQ. CDR3 sequence (DNA): TGCGCCAGCAGCCAGGGAACAATAGATGAAAAACTGTTTTTT. Amino acid sequence: CASSQGTIDEKLFF.

Many counts were recorded for this clonotype. This sequence joins TRBV5-1 and TRBJ2-7; D unclear. Germline V gene sequence: CDR1 SGHRS, CDR2 YFSETQ. This CDR3 contains 14 residues. The V gene lost 0 bases and the J gene lost 0 bases, with 7 bases spanning the gap. The CDR3 protein is CASSLDAGSYEQYF. CDR3 bases: TGCGCCAGCAGCTTGGATGCAGGCTCCTACGAGCAGTACTTC.

The table lists this clonotype with many counts. The chain links TRBV7-9 to TRBJ2-3; possibly TRBD1 for D (7 bases). This CDR3 is 16 amino acids long. Germline values: CDR1 SEHNR, CDR2 FQNEAQ (reference sequence). The ends were cut back, 1 base at V and 4 bases at J, with 15 bases in the middle. The CDR3 DNA reads as TGTGCCAGCAGCTTAGTCGGAGGGGGCGCATCAGATACGCAGTATTTT. Translation gives CASSLVGGGASDTQYF.

Concerning this clonotype itself: The conserved closing phenylalanine or tryptophan is absent in this CDR3, likely reflecting a read error. V usage is TRBV9 and J usage is TRBJ1-6, with D possibly matching TRBD1 (5 bases). Germline V CDR1 and CDR2: SGDLS, YYNGEE. The CDR3 runs to 15 residues. The germline V and J ends were trimmed by 3 bases and 7 bases, with 14 bases remaining between them. CDR3 bases: TGTGCCAGCAGCGCCACTGGGGGGGAGAATTCACCCCTCCACTCT. This encodes CASSATGGENSPLHS.

The chain combines TRBV2 with TRBJ2-2, with D unclear. Germline CDR1 SNHLY, CDR2 FYNNEI. V lost 7 bases and J lost 4, with 4 bases in between. This CDR3 contains 11 residues. The DNA of the CDR3 is TGTGCCAGCACATCCACCGGGGAGCTGTTTTTT. Translating gives CASTSTGELFF.